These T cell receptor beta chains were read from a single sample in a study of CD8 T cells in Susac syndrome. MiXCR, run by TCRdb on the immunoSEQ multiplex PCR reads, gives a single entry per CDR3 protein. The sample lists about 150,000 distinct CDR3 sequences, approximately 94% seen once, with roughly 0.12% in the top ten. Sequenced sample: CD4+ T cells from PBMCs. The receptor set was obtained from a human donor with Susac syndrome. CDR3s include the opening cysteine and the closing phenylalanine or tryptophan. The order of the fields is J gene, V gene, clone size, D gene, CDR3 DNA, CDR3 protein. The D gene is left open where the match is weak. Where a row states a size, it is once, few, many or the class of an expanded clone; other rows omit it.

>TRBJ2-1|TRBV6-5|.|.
TGTGCCAGCAGTCAGGGGGGGGCCGGGAATGAGCAGTTCTTC
CASSQGGAGNEQFF
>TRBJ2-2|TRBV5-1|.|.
TGCGCCAGCACCCCGGGTGGGGACACCGGGGAGCTGTTTTTT
CASTPGGDTGELFF
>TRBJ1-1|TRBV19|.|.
TGTGCCAGTAGTATCGACAGGGAAGCTTTCTTT
CASSIDREAFF
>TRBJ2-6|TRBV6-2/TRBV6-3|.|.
TGTGCCAGCATCCCAGACTCTGGGGCCAACGTCCTGACTTTC
CASIPDSGANVLTF
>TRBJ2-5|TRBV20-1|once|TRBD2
TGCAGTGCTAGAGGACTAGCCCCGTCGCAGTACTTC
CSARGLAPSQYF
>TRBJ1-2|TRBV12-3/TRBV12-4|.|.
TGTGCCAGCAGTGGGGGCTTCGAAAGACGTGGCTACACCTTC
CASSGGFERRGYTF
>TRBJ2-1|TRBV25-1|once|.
TGTGCCAGCAGTGAATACGGGGCAGACAATGAGCAGTTCTTC
CASSEYGADNEQFF
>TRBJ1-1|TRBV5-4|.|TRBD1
TGTGCCAGCAGCCCGGGACAGCCGAACACTGAAGCTTTCTTT
CASSPGQPNTEAFF
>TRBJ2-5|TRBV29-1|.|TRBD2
TGCAGCGTTGCCCCCGGGACTAGCGGGGAGACCCAGTACTTC
CSVAPGTSGETQYF
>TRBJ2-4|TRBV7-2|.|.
TGTGCCAGCAGCCCGGGGGGCCTAAACATTCAGTACTTC
CASSPGGLNIQYF
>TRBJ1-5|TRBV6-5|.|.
TGTGCCAGCACCCACTTGGGGGGGGGCCAGCCCCAGCATTTT
CASTHLGGGQPQHF
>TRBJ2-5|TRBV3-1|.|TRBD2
TGTGCCAGCAGCCGGGAGGGGATTAGAGAGACCCAGTACTTC
CASSREGIRETQYF
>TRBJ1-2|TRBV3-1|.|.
TGTGCCAGCAGCCCAGCGGGTTTGGGAGGCTACACCTTC
CASSPAGLGGYTF
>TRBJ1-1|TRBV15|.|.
TGTGCCACCAGCAAACTCGGACTTCCGGACACTGAAGCTTTCTTT
CATSKLGLPDTEAFF
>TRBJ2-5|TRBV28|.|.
TGTGCCAGCAGTTTCCTTGCACCGCGTTCCGAGACCCAGTACTTC
CASSFLAPRSETQYF
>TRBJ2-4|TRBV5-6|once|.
TGTGCCAGCAGCTCCAGGGGACTAGCCAAAAACATTCAGTACTTC
CASSSRGLAKNIQYF
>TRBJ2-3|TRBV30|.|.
TGTGCCTGGAGTGTTGGTAATACGCAGTATTTT
CAWSVGNTQYF
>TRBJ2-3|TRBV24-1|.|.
TGTGCCACCAGTGATCCGACTAGAGCTACGCAGTATTTT
CATSDPTRATQYF
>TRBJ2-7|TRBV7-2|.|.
TGTGCCAGCAGCATAGAGAGGGAGCAGTACTTC
CASSIEREQYF
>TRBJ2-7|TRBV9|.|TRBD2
TGTGCCAGCAGCGCACTAGCGGGAGGGCCCGGAGAGCAGTACTTC
CASSALAGGPGEQYF
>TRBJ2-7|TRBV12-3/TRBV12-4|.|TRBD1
TGTGCCAGCAGTCACACAGGGGGCCCCTACGAGCAGTACTTC
CASSHTGGPYEQYF
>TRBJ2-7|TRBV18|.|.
TGTGCCAGCTCACCAATGGGGGCGAACCTCTACGAGCAGTACTTC
CASSPMGANLYEQYF